This T cell receptor (beta chain) originates from a study of PD-1 blockade in classical Hodgkin lymphoma. Exposure to brentuximab vedotin varied, and each patient had relapsed following autologous stem cell transplantation. Regarding the study as a whole: A significant rise in TCR diversity by C4D1 was seen for CD4+ but not CD8+ cells.

This table comes from immunoSEQ multiplex PCR, and its TCRdb copy is limited to in-frame clones, with some not included. The sample has approximately 70,000 clones; about 93% are singletons. This clone occurred once. Its target is not known. Specimen: peripheral blood mononuclear cells (PBMCs), collected at baseline. The clonotype originates from a human donor with classical Hodgkin lymphoma.

CDR3 sequence reads: CASSEVGPLNIQYF. The CDR3 nucleotides read TGTGCCAGCAGTGAAGTAGGACCCCTCAACATTCAGTACTTC. The rearrangement joins TRBV6-1 to TRBJ2-4; D not resolved. Looked up from germline, CDR1 is MNHNS and CDR2 is SASEGT. Trimming stripped 1 base from V and 7 bases from J, with 11 bases between. The CDR3 has 14 residues.